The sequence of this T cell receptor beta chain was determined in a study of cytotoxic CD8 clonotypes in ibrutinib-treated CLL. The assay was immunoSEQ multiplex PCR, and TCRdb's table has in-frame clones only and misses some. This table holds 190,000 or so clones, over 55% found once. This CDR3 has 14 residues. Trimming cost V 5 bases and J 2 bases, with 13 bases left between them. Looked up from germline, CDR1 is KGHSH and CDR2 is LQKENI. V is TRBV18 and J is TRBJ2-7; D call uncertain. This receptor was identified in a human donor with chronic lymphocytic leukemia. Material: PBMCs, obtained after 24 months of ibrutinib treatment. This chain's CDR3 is CASSTFVATYEQYF. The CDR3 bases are TGTGCCAGCTCAACTTTCGTCGCCACCTACGAGCAGTACTTC.